A single sample gave rise to the 11 T cell receptor beta chains below, sequenced in a study of blood T cell repertoires in COVID-19. Libraries were prepared by immunoSEQ multiplex PCR; TCRdb keeps only in-frame clonotypes and omits some of them. The table records about 56,000 clones, approximately 80% of them present only once. The material sequenced was peripheral blood. The receptors were gathered from a woman of 80 years or more with acute or convalescent COVID-19.

This rearrangement joins TRBV30 to TRBJ2-3; 7 bases align to TRBD1. The trim removed 2 bases at V and 2 bases at J, leaving 4 bases unmatched. The CDR3 runs 14 residues. The germline CDR1 and CDR2 sequences are GTSNPN and SVGIG (reference sequence). CDR3: CAWSRGRHTDTQYF. The CDR3 region has the DNA TGTGCCTGGAGTAGGGGGCGACACACAGATACGCAGTATTTT. Drawing the rest from reference TRBV30 and TRBJ2-3, the complete variable domain is SQTIHQWPATLVQPVGSPLSLECTVEGTSNPNLYWYRQAAGRGLQLLFYSVGIGQISSEVPQNLSASRPQDRQFILSSKKLLLSDSGFYLCAWSRGRHTDTQYFGPGTRLTVL.

The chain is built from TRBV5-6 and TRBJ2-4, with 13 bases lining up with TRBD2. Losses at the gene ends were 4 bases for V and 0 bases for J; bases not matched to a gene: 10. This CDR3 has 19 amino acids. Germline CDR1 is SGHDT and CDR2 is YYEEEE. CDR3 nucleotides: TGTGCCAGCAGCGGATGGACTAGCGGGGGACGACAAGCCAAAAACATTCAGTACTTC. The encoded protein is CASSGWTSGGRQAKNIQYF.

The chain carries TRBV19 and TRBJ1-5; weak D call: TRBD1 (5 bases). V was cut by 1 base and J by 5 bases, with 12 bases left in between. CDR1 and CDR2 (germline): LNHDA, SQIVND (reference sequence). The CDR3 spans 15 residues. CDR3 protein: CASSIAKTAHQPQHF. Here the CDR3 DNA reads TGTGCCAGTAGTATAGCTAAGACAGCTCATCAGCCCCAGCATTTT.

The chain couples TRBV6-2 or TRBV6-3 to TRBJ2-5, with TRBD1 as a possible D gene (6 bases). The CDR3 loop spans 14 amino acids. V was trimmed by 6 bases and J by 7 bases, leaving 18 bases between them. Germline V gene lookup returns CDR1 MNHEY and CDR2 SVGEGT. CDR3 sequence reads: CASSSGTTSGTQYF. The CDR3 DNA reads TGTGCCAGCAGCTCCGGGACAACCTCGGGGACCCAGTACTTC.

The chain links TRBV12-3 or TRBV12-4 to TRBJ1-1, with D possibly TRBD1 on 5 matching bases. This CDR3 has 13 amino acids. With 6 bases removed from V and 8 bases from J, the gap between germline ends came to 16 bases. The CDR3 DNA reads as TGTGCCAGCAGCCGGGGGACTCAACTCGAAGCTTTCTTT. It codes for CASSRGTQLEAFF.

The V call is TRBV7-9, the J call TRBJ2-1, with D possibly being TRBD1 (6 bases). Germline V gives CDR1 SEHNR, CDR2 FQNEAQ (reference sequence). There are 15 residues in the CDR3. The ends were cut back, 0 bases at V and 3 bases at J, with 9 bases in the middle. DNA of the CDR3: TGTGCCAGCAGCTTAGCGGCAGGGGTCTACAATGAGCAGTTCTTC. Its translation is CASSLAAGVYNEQFF.

V gene TRBV29-1 combines with J gene TRBJ1-4; 8 bases fit TRBD1. The CDR3 covers 13 residues. The V and J ends lost 6 bases and 7 bases, in that order; junction bases with no gene match: 7. Germline CDR1 reads SQVTM; CDR2 reads ANQGSEA. Here the CDR3 reads CSVSGTGGEKLFF. For the CDR3, the DNA is TGCAGCGTCTCCGGGACAGGTGGTGAAAAACTGTTTTTT.

The V call is TRBV5-1, the J call TRBJ2-3, with 10 bases identical to TRBD2. The CDR3 totals 15 residues. CDR1 and CDR2 (germline): SGHRS, YFSETQ. The ends lost 5 bases at V and 6 bases at J; junction bases unmatched: 9. The CDR3: CASRAAGGPGDTQYF. CDR3 DNA sequence: TGCGCCAGCAGAGCAGCGGGGGGGCCTGGTGATACGCAGTATTTT.

The chain recombines TRBV12-5 with TRBJ2-7, with D maybe TRBD1 (6 bases). Germline CDR1 and CDR2: LGHNT and FRNRAP. Trimming left V 6 bases short and J 2 bases short, with 14 bases between. The CDR3 contains 14 residues. Here the CDR3 reads CASGKSGTTYEQYF. CDR3 nucleotide sequence: TGTGCTAGTGGGAAATCCGGGACAACCTACGAGCAGTACTTC.

This clone appeared a single time. The J gene is TRBJ1-6, the V gene TRBV2; D may be TRBD1 (6 bases). The germline CDR1 and CDR2 sequences are SNHLY and FYNNEI. The V end lost 0 bases, the J end lost 10 bases, and 16 bases lay between the germline ends. The CDR3 is 16 amino acids. CDR3 in DNA: TGTGCCAGCAGTGAAGCGGGGGCAGGGTCATGGTCACCCCTCCACTTT. Translating it yields CASSEAGAGSWSPLHF.

The chain combines TRBV11-2 with TRBJ1-2, with 7 bases identical to TRBD1. The CDR3 spans 13 residues. V lost 4 bases and J lost 4; bases outside the gene matches: 3. From germline, CDR1 is SGHAT and CDR2 FQNNGV. CDR3 bases: TGTGCCAGCAGCTCACCAGGGGGCTATGGCTACACCTTC. Encoded protein: CASSSPGGYGYTF.